Below are 24 T cell receptor beta chains sequenced from a single sample in a study of blood T cell repertoires in COVID-19. Clones were sequenced by immunoSEQ multiplex PCR, and TCRdb holds only the in-frame ones, with some missing. The sample yields 88,000 or so clones, roughly 77% seen once. The sequenced sample was peripheral blood. These receptors came from a human donor in a cohort sampled during active COVID-19.

The chain couples TRBV6-5 to TRBJ2-3, with TRBD1 matching over 7 bases. The germline gives CDR1 MNHEY, CDR2 SVGAGI. The J segment lost 1 base and the V segment lost 6 bases, leaving 1 base of the junction unmatched. The CDR3 spans 13 residues. The CDR3 region has the DNA TGTGCCAGCAGGGGGACAGGCACAGATACGCAGTATTTT. This encodes CASRGTGTDTQYF.

The chain carries TRBV28 and TRBJ2-1; D possibly corresponds to TRBD1 (8 bases). Trimming shortened V by 5 bases and J by 6 bases, and 11 bases separated the two germline ends. This CDR3 has 13 amino acids. Germline V gene sequence: CDR1 MDHEN, CDR2 SYDVKM. The CDR3 region has the DNA TGTGCCAGCAGTAGCGGGACAGGCAATGAGCAGTTCTTC. Its translation: CASSSGTGNEQFF. The variable domain in full, completed from reference TRBV28 and TRBJ2-1, reads DVKVTQSSRYLVKRTGEKVFLECVQDMDHENMFWYRQDPGLGLRLIYFSYDVKMKEKGDIPEGYSVSREKKERFSLILESASTNQTSMYLCASSSGTGNEQFFGPGTRLTVL.

V usage is TRBV28 and J usage is TRBJ1-3; tentatively, D is TRBD1 (6 bases). The V end lost 2 bases, the J end lost 2 bases, and 7 bases lay between the germline ends. This CDR3 spans 14 amino acids. Germline V gene lookup returns CDR1 MDHEN and CDR2 SYDVKM. CDR3 sequence (DNA): TGTGCCAGCAGTTTACCAGGGGCTGGAAACACCATATATTTT. As protein: CASSLPGAGNTIYF.

This chain connects TRBV19 to TRBJ2-2; TRBD1 matches at 11 bases. J was trimmed by 3 bases and V by 7 bases; bases with no gene match: 4. This CDR3 has 15 amino acids. Germline V gives CDR1 LNHDA, CDR2 SQIVND (reference sequence). This CDR3 is CASTRDRGYTGELFF. CDR3 DNA sequence: TGTGCCAGTACCCGGGACAGGGGGTACACCGGGGAGCTGTTTTTT. Complete variable domain (other parts from reference TRBV19 and TRBJ2-2): DGGITQSPKYLFRKEGQNVTLSCEQNLNHDAMYWYRQDPGQGLRLIYYSQIVNDFQKGDIAEGYSVSREKKESFPLTVTSAQKNPTAFYLCASTRDRGYTGELFFGEGSRLTVL.

The chain is built from TRBV5-4 and TRBJ2-7; D remains ambiguous. The ends were cut back, 4 bases at V and 0 bases at J, with 8 bases in the middle. CDR1 is SGHNT, CDR2 YYREEE, per germline (reference sequence). This CDR3 spans 13 amino acids. CDR3 residues: CASSDSSSYEQYF. Here the CDR3 DNA reads TGTGCCAGCAGCGACTCGAGCTCCTACGAGCAGTACTTC.

This sequence joins TRBV4-2 and TRBJ2-3, with TRBD2 identical over 8 bases. The CDR3 loop spans 16 amino acids. The germline V gene encodes CDR1 LGHNA and CDR2 YNFKEQ. V lost 2 bases and J lost 0; bases outside the gene matches: 4. CDR3 coding DNA: TGTGCCAGCAGCCAATTACTAGCGGAAAGCACAGATACGCAGTATTTT. It translates to CASSQLLAESTDTQYF.

The chain has TRBV2 and TRBJ1-4; 8 nucleotides agree with TRBD1. CDR3 size: 14 residues. Per germline, CDR1 SNHLY and CDR2 FYNNEI. The trim removed 7 bases at V and 3 bases at J, leaving 4 bases unmatched. In DNA form, the CDR3 reads TGTGCCAGCAAGCAGGGGGCGGCTAATGAAAAACTGTTTTTT. This sequence encodes CASKQGAANEKLFF.

This clone was counted a single time. This chain links TRBV28 with TRBJ2-7, with D uncertain. Trimming took off 5 bases at V and 2 bases at J, with 13 bases between the two ends. Germline V gene sequence: CDR1 MDHEN, CDR2 SYDVKM. The CDR3 runs to 14 residues. CDR3 DNA: TGTGCCAGCAGTGGATTGACCGGAGCCTACGAGCAGTACTTC. It codes for CASSGLTGAYEQYF.

The chain combines TRBV5-1 with TRBJ1-2, with D possibly TRBD1 on 6 matching bases. The V gene lost 4 bases and the J gene lost 8 bases, with 18 bases spanning the gap. The CDR3 contains 14 residues. Germline CDR1 reads SGHRS; CDR2 reads YFSETQ. The CDR3 reads CASSTAGTPSGYTF. Here the CDR3 DNA reads TGCGCCAGCAGCACAGCCGGGACACCTTCGGGCTACACCTTC.

The genes are TRBV5-5 and TRBJ2-5, with D unresolved. Germline V gives CDR1 SGHKS, CDR2 YYEKEE (reference sequence). This CDR3 spans 13 amino acids. The V end lost 4 bases, the J end lost 2 bases, and 9 bases lay between the germline ends. CDR3 nucleotides: TGTGCCAGCAGCCAATTGCGACAAGAGACCCAGTACTTC. Protein: CASSQLRQETQYF.

CDR3 bases: TGTGCCAGCAGTTCTTACGGGACTAGCGGGAGTTTAAATGAGCAGTTCTTC. Translated: CASSSYGTSGSLNEQFF. The chain has TRBV28 and TRBJ2-1; 14 bases line up with TRBD2. CDR1 and CDR2 (germline): MDHEN, SYDVKM. V dropped 4 bases and J dropped 7; count of bases not matched to a gene: 9. The CDR3 runs to 17 residues.

This clone was recorded a few times. The CDR3 DNA sequence: TGTGCCAGCAGACGAGACAGGCGGATGGGTACAGATACGCAGTATTTT. Amino acid sequence: CASRRDRRMGTDTQYF. This sequence joins TRBV11-1 and TRBJ2-3, with a tentative D call TRBD1 (6 bases). The CDR3 contains 16 residues. Looked up from germline, CDR1 is SGHAT and CDR2 is FQDESV (reference sequence). V lost 6 bases to trimming and J lost 3 bases, with 19 bases between them.

The chain joins TRBV7-9 to TRBJ1-2, with 10 bases aligning to TRBD1. This CDR3 comprises 14 residues. V was clipped by 4 bases and J by 6 bases; unmatched bases: 5. Looked up from germline, CDR1 is SEHNR and CDR2 is FQNEAQ (reference sequence). CDR3 in DNA: TGTGCCAGCAGCTCCCCGGGACAGGGGCATGGCTACACCTTC. It codes for CASSSPGQGHGYTF.

The chain is built from TRBV7-6 and TRBJ2-3; the match to TRBD2 covers 8 bases. Germline V CDR1 and CDR2: SGHVS, FNYEAQ. The CDR3 runs 18 residues. V dropped 4 bases and J dropped 2; count of bases not matched to a gene: 14. The CDR3 DNA is TGTGCCAGCAGCTCAGATAGCGGCCTAGCGGGTGTCACAGATACGCAGTATTTT. Its protein is CASSSDSGLAGVTDTQYF.

V is TRBV6-5 and J is TRBJ2-3; D perhaps matches TRBD2 (5 bases). Germline V gives CDR1 MNHEY, CDR2 SVGAGI. Trimming took off 4 bases at V and 6 bases at J, with 14 bases between the two ends. The length of the CDR3 is 14 residues. The CDR3 loop is CASSSMRVVDTQYF. CDR3 nucleotide sequence: TGTGCCAGCAGTTCCATGAGGGTTGTCGATACGCAGTATTTT.

The chain joins TRBV28 to TRBJ2-1, with 9 bases aligning to TRBD2. In germline, CDR1 is MDHEN, CDR2 SYDVKM. With V trimmed by 5 bases and J by 12 bases, 17 bases remained unmatched. The CDR3 runs 16 residues. CDR3 amino acids: CASSEGPTSGPGGQFF. CDR3 DNA: TGTGCCAGCAGTGAAGGCCCGACTAGCGGCCCGGGCGGGCAGTTCTTC.

The rearrangement links TRBV28 to TRBJ1-2, with 7 bases matching TRBD1. V lost 5 bases and J lost 3; bases outside the gene matches: 6. Germline V gene data show CDR1 as MDHEN and CDR2 as SYDVKM. This CDR3 is 14 amino acids long. The CDR3 DNA sequence: TGTGCCAGCAGTACCACAGGGGACGACTATGGCTACACCTTC. Translation: CASSTTGDDYGYTF.

The J gene is TRBJ1-5, the V gene TRBV6-6; 10 nucleotides agree with TRBD1. This CDR3 contains 16 residues. The trim removed 4 bases at V and 1 base at J, leaving 4 bases unmatched. CDR1 is MNHNY and CDR2 is SVGAGI in the germline V gene (reference sequence). In DNA, the CDR3 is TGTGCCAGCAGTTCTAGGACAGGGGGAAGCAATCAGCCCCAGCATTTT. It codes for CASSSRTGGSNQPQHF.

J is TRBJ1-1 and V is TRBV6-1; tentative D call: TRBD1 (5 bases). V was clipped by 1 base and J by 3 bases, with 9 bases between them. From germline, CDR1 is MNHNS and CDR2 SASEGT. The CDR3 runs to 14 residues. The CDR3: CASSEGRGYTEAFF. CDR3 DNA: TGTGCCAGCAGTGAAGGGCGGGGGTACACTGAAGCTTTCTTT.

The V call is TRBV19, the J call TRBJ1-2; D might be TRBD1 (6 bases). CDR3 length: 17 residues. Trimming stripped 7 bases from V and 2 bases from J, with 23 bases between. Germline lookup yields CDR1 LNHDA and CDR2 SQIVND (reference sequence). DNA of the CDR3: TGTGCCAGTACCCGGCGACAGGAGAACTTAGGGAACTATGGCTACACCTTC. Protein sequence: CASTRRQENLGNYGYTF.

This clone was picked up one time. The chain carries TRBV6-5 and TRBJ1-2; D unresolved. The CDR3 consists of 15 residues. Between the trimmed V and J ends, which lost 6 bases and 0 bases, there was a span of 14 bases. Germline V gene lookup returns CDR1 MNHEY and CDR2 SVGAGI. CDR3 sequence: CASRSGQLANYGYTF. For the CDR3, the DNA is TGTGCCAGCAGAAGCGGGCAGTTAGCTAACTATGGCTACACCTTC.

The rearrangement links TRBV7-8 to TRBJ1-4; D may be TRBD1 (5 bases). This CDR3 has 16 amino acids. Germline V lookup: CDR1 SGHVS, CDR2 FQNEAQ. Trimming left V 5 bases short and J 0 bases short, with 13 bases between. In DNA form, the CDR3 reads TGTGCCAGCAGCCAGCAGGGTAGTGCAACTAATGAAAAACTGTTTTTT. It encodes CASSQQGSATNEKLFF.

This chain links TRBV5-1 with TRBJ1-4; D perhaps matches TRBD1 (6 bases). Per germline, CDR1 SGHRS and CDR2 YFSETQ. V dropped 4 bases and J dropped 0 bases, with 22 bases sitting between them. The CDR3 is made up of 19 amino acids. CDR3 sequence reads: CASSPTRGVGSATNEKLFF. As DNA, the CDR3 is TGCGCCAGCAGCCCAACCAGGGGTGTAGGTTCCGCAACTAATGAAAAACTGTTTTTT.

Notes on this clone: The junction shows a germline mismatch at one end, possibly a read error. V gene TRBV7-3 combines with J gene TRBJ1-5, with 12 bases matching TRBD1. The CDR3 length is 19 residues. CDR1 SGHTA and CDR2 FQGTGA come from the germline V gene. The chain's CDR3 is CASSSRDRGQSSSNQSQHF. The CDR3 nucleotides are TGTGCCAGCAGCTCGCGGGACAGGGGGCAGTCCTCTAGCAATCAGTCCCAGCATTTT. Full variable domain (remainder filled in from reference TRBV7-3 and TRBJ1-5): GAGVSQTPSNKVTEKGKYVELRCDPISGHTALYWYRQSLGQGPEFLIYFQGTGAADDSGLPNDRFFAVRPEGSVSTLKIQRTERGDSAVYLCASSSRDRGQSSSNQSQHFGDGTRLSIL.